Detailed here is one T cell receptor beta chain. The antigen is unknown. This sample is drawn from a study of radiotherapy plus CTLA-4 blockade in lung cancer. The study's findings and limits: Radiotherapy with ipilimumab was followed by blood expansion of tumor-derived clones.

Only in-frame clones appear in the TCRdb table, and some are missing; sequencing was by immunoSEQ multiplex PCR. The sample lists approximately 39,000 clones, roughly 72% occurring once. The V end was cut by 0 bases, the J end by 2 bases, with 10 bases between. The CDR3 is 15 amino acids. Germline V CDR1 and CDR2: MNHEY, SVGAGI. The sequenced sample was peripheral blood, obtained from a patient treated with radiotherapy plus ipilimumab. The V gene is TRBV6-5, the J gene TRBJ2-5; D may be TRBD2 (5 bases). This clonotype originated in a human donor with non-small cell lung cancer who had stable disease on radiotherapy plus ipilimumab. The CDR3 region is CASSYSSGLQETQYF. DNA of the CDR3: TGTGCCAGCAGTTACTCGTCGGGGTTACAAGAGACCCAGTACTTC.